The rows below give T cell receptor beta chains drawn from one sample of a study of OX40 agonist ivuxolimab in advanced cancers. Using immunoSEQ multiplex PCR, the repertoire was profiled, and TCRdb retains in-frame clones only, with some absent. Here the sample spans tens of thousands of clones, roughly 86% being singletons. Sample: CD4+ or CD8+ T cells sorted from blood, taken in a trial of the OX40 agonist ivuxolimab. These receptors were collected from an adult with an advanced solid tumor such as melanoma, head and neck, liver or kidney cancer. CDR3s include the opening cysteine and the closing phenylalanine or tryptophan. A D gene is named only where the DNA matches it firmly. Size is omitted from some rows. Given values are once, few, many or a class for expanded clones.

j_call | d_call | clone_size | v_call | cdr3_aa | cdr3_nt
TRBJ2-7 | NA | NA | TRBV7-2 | CASSLGINYEQYF | TGTGCCAGCAGCTTAGGGATCAACTACGAGCAGTACTTC
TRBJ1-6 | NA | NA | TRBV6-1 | CASIEAYNSPLHF | TGTGCCAGCATCGAAGCCTATAATTCACCCCTCCACTTT
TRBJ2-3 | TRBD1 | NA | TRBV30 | CAWSVCPWTGGNTDTQYF | TGTGCCTGGAGTGTATGTCCATGGACAGGGGGAAATACAGATACGCAGTATTTT
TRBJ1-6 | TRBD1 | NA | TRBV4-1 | CASSHGQGNGSPLHF | TGCGCCAGCAGCCACGGACAGGGGAACGGTTCACCCCTCCACTTT
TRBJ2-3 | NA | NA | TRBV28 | CASSPKGDTQYF | TGTGCCAGCAGTCCCAAGGGGGATACGCAGTATTTT
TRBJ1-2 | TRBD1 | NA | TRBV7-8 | CASSNRDRGISYGYTF | TGTGCCAGCAGCAACCGGGACAGGGGGATAAGCTATGGCTACACCTTC
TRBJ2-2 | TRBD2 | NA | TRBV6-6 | CASSHRTSKGTGELFF | TGTGCCAGCAGTCATAGGACTAGTAAGGGGACCGGGGAGCTGTTTTTT
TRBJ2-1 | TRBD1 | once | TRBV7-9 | CASSTGTGLDEQFF | TGTGCCAGCAGCACCGGGACAGGGCTCGATGAGCAGTTCTTC
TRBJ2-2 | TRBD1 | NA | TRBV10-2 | CASIEDRVGPGELFF | TGCGCCAGCATCGAGGACAGGGTTGGGCCCGGGGAGCTGTTTTTT
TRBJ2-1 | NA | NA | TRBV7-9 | CASSLEGSAYNEQFF | TGTGCCAGCAGCTTAGAAGGGTCAGCCTACAATGAGCAGTTCTTC
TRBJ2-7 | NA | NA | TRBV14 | CASSLATGSSYEQYF | TGTGCCAGCAGCCTAGCAACGGGCAGCTCCTACGAGCAGTACTTC
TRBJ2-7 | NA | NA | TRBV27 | CAFLDWSPGEQYF | TGTGCCTTTTTAGACTGGTCGCCGGGCGAGCAGTACTTC
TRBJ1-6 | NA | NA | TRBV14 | CASSLTANNSPLHF | TGTGCCAGCAGCCTAACAGCTAATAATTCACCCCTCCACTTT
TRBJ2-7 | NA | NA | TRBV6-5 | CASSYLSGGRKYEQYF | TGTGCCAGCAGTTACCTTTCGGGCGGGCGAAAGTACGAGCAGTACTTC
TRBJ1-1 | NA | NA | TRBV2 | CASSDLVNTEAFF | TGTGCCAGCAGTGACCTAGTGAACACTGAAGCTTTCTTT
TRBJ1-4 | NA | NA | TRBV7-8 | CASSSMWGGVEKLFF | TGTGCCAGCAGCTCAATGTGGGGGGGCGTTGAAAAACTGTTTTTT
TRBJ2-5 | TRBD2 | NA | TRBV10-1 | CASSDQRGGRQETQYF | TGCGCCAGCAGTGACCAGCGGGGGGGAAGACAAGAGACCCAGTACTTC
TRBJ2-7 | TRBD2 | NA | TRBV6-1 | CASRPPSGRSYEQYF | TGTGCCAGCAGACCGCCTAGCGGGAGATCGTACGAGCAGTACTTC
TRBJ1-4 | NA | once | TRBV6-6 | CASSRTALGEKLFF | TGTGCCAGCAGTAGGACAGCCCTGGGAGAAAAACTGTTTTTT
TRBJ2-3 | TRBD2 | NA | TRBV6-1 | CASSESSGTLGGTDTQYF | TGTGCCAGCAGTGAATCTAGCGGAACCCTCGGGGGCACAGATACGCAGTATTTT
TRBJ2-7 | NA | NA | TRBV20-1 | CSAPRGYEQYF | TGCAGTGCTCCCAGGGGTTACGAGCAGTACTTC
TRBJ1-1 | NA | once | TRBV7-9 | CASSSGTEAFF | TGTGCCAGCAGCTCCGGCACTGAAGCTTTCTTT
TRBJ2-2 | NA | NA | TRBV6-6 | CASRGWDTGELFF | TGTGCCAGCAGGGGATGGGACACCGGGGAGCTGTTTTTT
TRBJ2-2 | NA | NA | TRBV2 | CASSVERNTGELFF | TGTGCCAGCAGTGTGGAGCGCAACACCGGGGAGCTGTTTTTT
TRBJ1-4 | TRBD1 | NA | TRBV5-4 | CASSWSQGSNEKLFF | TGTGCCAGCAGCTGGTCACAGGGGTCTAATGAAAAACTGTTTTTT
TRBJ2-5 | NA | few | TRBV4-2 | CASSQDGALGGAETQYF | TGTGCCAGCAGCCAAGATGGGGCCCTAGGGGGGGCCGAGACCCAGTACTTC
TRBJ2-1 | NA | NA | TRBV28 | CAASPAGSYNEQFF | TGTGCCGCCTCGCCCGCCGGGTCCTACAATGAGCAGTTCTTC
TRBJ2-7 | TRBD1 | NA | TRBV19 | CASSPGQGSSYEQYF | TGTGCCAGTAGCCCGGGACAGGGATCCTCCTACGAGCAGTACTTC
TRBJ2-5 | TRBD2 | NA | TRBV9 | CASSPRLAGETQYF | TGTGCCAGCAGCCCTCGACTAGCGGGGGAGACCCAGTACTTC
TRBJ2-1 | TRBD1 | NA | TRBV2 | CASRRGQGSGNEQFF | TGTGCCAGCAGGAGGGGACAGGGTAGCGGCAATGAGCAGTTCTTC
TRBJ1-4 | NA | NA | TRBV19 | CASSPQVALGEKLFF | TGTGCCAGTAGTCCCCAGGTCGCTTTGGGAGAAAAACTGTTTTTT
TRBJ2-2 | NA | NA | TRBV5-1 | CASSHAQGSELFF | TGCGCCAGCAGCCACGCGCAGGGTTCAGAGCTGTTTTTT
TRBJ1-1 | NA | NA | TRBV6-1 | CASSVFAGPRGTEAFF | TGTGCCAGCAGTGTTTTTGCAGGCCCCAGGGGCACTGAAGCTTTCTTT
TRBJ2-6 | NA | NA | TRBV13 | CASRGPSGANVLTF | TGTGCCAGCAGGGGGCCGTCTGGGGCCAACGTCCTGACTTTC
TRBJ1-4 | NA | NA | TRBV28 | CASSPQEKLFF | TGTGCCAGCAGCCCCCAGGAAAAACTGTTTTTT
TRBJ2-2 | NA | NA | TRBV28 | CASSLPGSSSGELFF | TGTGCCAGCAGTTTACCAGGCTCTAGTTCCGGGGAGCTGTTTTTT
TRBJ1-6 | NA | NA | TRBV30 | CANEQETNSPLHF | TGTGCCAACGAACAGGAGACGAATTCACCCCTCCACTTT
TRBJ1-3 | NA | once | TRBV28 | CASREGTSGNTIYF | TGTGCCAGCCGTGAGGGAACCTCTGGAAACACCATATATTTT
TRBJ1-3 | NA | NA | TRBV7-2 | CASSWDSGNTIYF | TGTGCCAGCAGCTGGGACTCTGGAAACACCATATATTTT
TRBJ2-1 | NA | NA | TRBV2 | CASKTGSSYNEQFF | TGTGCCAGCAAAACCGGCAGCTCCTACAATGAGCAGTTCTTC
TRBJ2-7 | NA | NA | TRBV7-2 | CASSFPLATQTKDEQYF | TGTGCCAGCAGCTTCCCCCTAGCGACTCAGACTAAGGACGAGCAGTACTTC
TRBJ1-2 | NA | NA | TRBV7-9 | CASSLSYDYGYTF | TGTGCCAGCAGCTTAAGTTATGACTATGGCTACACCTTC
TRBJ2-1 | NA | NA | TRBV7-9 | CASSRDSYNEQFF | TGTGCCAGCAGCCGGGACTCCTACAATGAGCAGTTCTTC
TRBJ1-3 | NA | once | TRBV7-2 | CASSLVRRFSGNTIYF | TGTGCCAGCAGCTTGGTACGACGATTCTCTGGAAACACCATATATTTT
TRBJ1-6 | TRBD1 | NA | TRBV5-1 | CASSIGQGAGINNSPLHF | TGCGCCAGCAGCATTGGACAGGGGGCAGGGATTAATAATTCACCCCTCCACTTT
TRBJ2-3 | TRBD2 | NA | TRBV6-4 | CASSASLGLAAVDTQYF | TGTGCCAGCAGTGCTTCTCTCGGGCTAGCGGCTGTAGATACGCAGTATTTT
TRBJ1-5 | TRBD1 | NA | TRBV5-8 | CASSPGDRVGNQPQHF | TGTGCCAGCAGCCCCGGGGACAGGGTGGGCAATCAGCCCCAGCATTTT
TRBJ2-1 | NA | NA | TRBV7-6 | CASSWASSGQFF | TGTGCCAGCAGCTGGGCAAGCAGCGGGCAGTTCTTC
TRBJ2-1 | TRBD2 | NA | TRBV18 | CASSPGASGNNEQFF | TGTGCCAGCTCACCAGGGGCTAGCGGGAACAATGAGCAGTTCTTC
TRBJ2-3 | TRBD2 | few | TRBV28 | CASRGLRGAGGPDTQYF | TGTGCCAGCAGGGGCCTCCGTGGAGCGGGAGGGCCAGATACGCAGTATTTT
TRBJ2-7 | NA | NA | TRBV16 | CASSLQLDISYEQYF | TGTGCCAGCAGCCTACAACTGGACATTTCCTACGAGCAGTACTTC
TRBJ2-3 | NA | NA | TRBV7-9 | CASSRGQGGTDTQYF | TGTGCCAGCAGCCGTGGGCAGGGCGGCACAGATACGCAGTATTTT
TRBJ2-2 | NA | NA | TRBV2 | CASRETAGELFF | TGTGCCAGCAGAGAAACAGCCGGGGAGCTGTTTTTT
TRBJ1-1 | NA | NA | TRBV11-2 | CASSPHGGTEAFF | TGTGCCAGCAGCCCCCACGGGGGGACTGAAGCTTTCTTT
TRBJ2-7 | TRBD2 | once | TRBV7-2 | CASSLDGRETVYEQYF | TGTGCCAGCAGCTTAGATGGGCGGGAGACCGTATACGAGCAGTACTTC
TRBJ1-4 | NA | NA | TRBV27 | CASSLVSATNEKLFF | TGTGCCAGCAGTTTAGTGTCAGCAACTAATGAAAAACTGTTTTTT
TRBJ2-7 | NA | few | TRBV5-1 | CASSGGDATYEQYF | TGCGCCAGCAGTGGAGGGGATGCAACCTACGAGCAGTACTTC
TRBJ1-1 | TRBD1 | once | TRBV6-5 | CASSWGQGGTTEAFF | TGTGCCAGCAGTTGGGGACAGGGGGGGACCACTGAAGCTTTCTTT
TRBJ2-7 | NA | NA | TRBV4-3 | CASSQARGVSSYEQYF | TGCGCCAGCAGCCAAGCCCGAGGAGTGAGCTCCTACGAGCAGTACTTC
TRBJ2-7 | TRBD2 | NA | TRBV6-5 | CASSYSSGSYEQYF | TGTGCCAGCAGTTACTCGAGCGGGAGCTACGAGCAGTACTTC